This T cell receptor beta chain was documented in a study of T cell responses to AZD1222 COVID-19 vaccine. Study-wide findings and caveats: Donor demographics were predominantly white British with a female majority; clonal diversity may be underestimated.

A remark on this clone: Its target is unknown.

The data were produced by immunoSEQ multiplex PCR, yet TCRdb's version contains in-frame clones alone and is incomplete. The sample has 150,000 to 200,000 clones, roughly 92% seen once. V lost 4 bases, J lost 6 bases, and 13 bases lay in between. CDR1 SEHNR and CDR2 FQNEAQ come from the germline V gene (reference sequence). The CDR3 is 13 amino acids. The specimen comprised peripheral blood, sampled 28 days after the second AZD1222 dose. This TCR was sampled from an adult who received the AZD1222 COVID-19 vaccine. The chain employs TRBV7-9 and TRBJ2-7; D is tentatively TRBD1 or TRBD2 (5 bases each). Here the CDR3 reads CASSSPRGLEQYF. CDR3 DNA sequence: TGTGCCAGCAGCTCCCCGAGGGGCCTCGAGCAGTACTTC.